The 9 T cell receptor beta chains listed next were all sequenced from one sample in a study of blood T cell repertoires in COVID-19. TCRdb's copy holds only in-frame clones and misses some; the assay was immunoSEQ multiplex PCR. The table shows 150,000 to 200,000 clones, with roughly nine tenths occurring only once. Sequencing was carried out using peripheral blood. These receptors were obtained from a woman aged 80 or older in a cohort sampled during active or convalescent COVID-19.

This clone was seen a single time. This chain joins TRBV12-3 or TRBV12-4 and TRBJ2-3; no reliable D call. With 6 bases removed from V and 8 bases from J, the gap between germline ends came to 9 bases. The CDR3 covers 11 residues. The chain's CDR3 is CASSQVGTQYF. DNA of the CDR3: TGTGCCAGCAGCCAAGTCGGTACGCAGTATTTT.

The V and J genes are TRBV27 and TRBJ1-4, with 9 bases matching TRBD1. After removal of 5 bases from V and 4 bases from J, the junction contained 2 bases not matched to a gene. Germline V gene data show CDR1 as MNHEY and CDR2 as SMNVEV (reference sequence). The CDR3 is 14 residues long. CDR3: CASSKGQGNEKLFF. CDR3 nucleotide sequence: TGTGCCAGCAGTAAGGGACAGGGTAATGAAAAACTGTTTTTT.

The chain carries TRBV19 and TRBJ1-5; D perhaps matches TRBD1 (6 bases). The germline V and J ends were trimmed by 1 base and 7 bases, with 20 bases remaining between them. Looked up from germline, CDR1 is LNHDA and CDR2 is SQIVND (reference sequence). The CDR3 runs 17 residues. CDR3 protein: CASSIGWGRTSDQPQHF. The CDR3 DNA reads TGTGCCAGTAGTATAGGCTGGGGGCGGACATCAGACCAGCCCCAGCATTTT.

DNA for the CDR3: TGTGCCAGCAGCCACTGGACTATTTCCTACGAGCAGTACTTC. As protein: CASSHWTISYEQYF. V gene TRBV11-2 combines with J gene TRBJ2-7; perhaps TRBD2 as D (6 bases). Germline V gene data show CDR1 as SGHAT and CDR2 as FQNNGV. The V and J ends lost 5 bases and 1 base respectively, with 12 bases between them. CDR3 length equals 14 residues.

This chain uses TRBV5-1 with TRBJ2-2; D is perhaps TRBD1 (6 bases). Germline CDR1 is SGHRS and CDR2 is YFSETQ. The length of the CDR3 is 14 residues. V was cut by 3 bases and J by 6 bases, with 12 bases left in between. In DNA, the CDR3 is TGCGCCAGCAGCTGGGACACCTTGCCCGGGGAGCTGTTTTTT. Its translation is CASSWDTLPGELFF.

The chain has TRBV28 and TRBJ1-5, with TRBD1 matching 9 bases. This CDR3 has 16 amino acids. V shed 3 bases, J shed 6 bases, and the junction held 9 bases outside the gene matches. CDR1 and CDR2 from the germline V gene are MDHEN and SYDVKM. The CDR3 DNA sequence: TGTGCCAGCAGTTTGGGGGGACAGGGATGGGGTCAGCCCCAGCATTTT. Its translation is CASSLGGQGWGQPQHF.

The V gene is TRBV6-1, the J gene TRBJ2-5; possible D gene TRBD1, 5 bases. V was cut by 3 bases and J by 3 bases, with 11 bases left in between. Per the germline V gene, CDR1 is MNHNS and CDR2 is SASEGT. The CDR3 extends over 14 amino acids. The CDR3 nucleotides read TGTGCCAGCAGTGATCGGCAGGGTAAAGAGACCCAGTACTTC. This sequence encodes CASSDRQGKETQYF.

V gene TRBV5-1 combines with J gene TRBJ2-1, with TRBD2 matching 13 bases. Germline assignment: CDR1 SGHRS and CDR2 YFSETQ. V gave up 4 bases and J gave up 4 bases; unmatched junction bases: 2. The length of the CDR3 is 15 residues. CDR3 bases: TGCGCCAGCAGCCCGACTAGCGGGGGGTACAATGAGCAGTTCTTC. Translating it yields CASSPTSGGYNEQFF. Drawing the rest from reference TRBV5-1 and TRBJ2-1, the complete variable domain is KAGVTQTPRYLIKTRGQQVTLSCSPISGHRSVSWYQQTPGQGLQFLFEYFSETQRNKGNFPGRFSGRQFSNSRSEMNVSTLELGDSALYLCASSPTSGGYNEQFFGPGTRLTVL.

The chain has TRBV25-1 and TRBJ2-5, with 7 bases matching TRBD2. Germline lookup yields CDR1 MGHDK and CDR2 SYGVNS. This CDR3 region has 16 residues. Trimming cost V 5 bases and J 1 base; bases outside gene matches: 10. Written as DNA, the CDR3 is TGTGCCAGCAGTCCCGAGGGAGGGCGGGGCCAAGAGACCCAGTACTTC. Amino acid sequence: CASSPEGGRGQETQYF.